Shown below are 4 T cell receptor beta chains from a single sample sequenced in a study of cytomegalovirus exposure and HLA in healthy donors (dated 2017 in TCRdb). Libraries were constructed by the immunoSEQ multiplex PCR assay. The multiplex PCR relied on a mix of 60 forward primers for TCR Vbeta segments and 13 reverse primers for TCR Jbeta segments. Entries here come from immuneACCESS through TCRdb and include only in-frame sequences with V and J called. Some clones fail to appear in such tables; in the studies checked, an unresolved V gene covers under half of the shortfall, and the cause of the remainder is unknown. The table for this sample lists some 140,000 clones; 80% of them were counted only once. Approximately 4.3% of the sample is taken by the ten largest. Sequenced material: PBMCs. The receptors shown here come from a man under 40 in good health.

V gene TRBV6-5 combines with J gene TRBJ2-3; a possible D gene is TRBD2 (5 bases). Germline-derived CDR1 and CDR2 are MNHEY and SVGAGI. Trimming removed 6 bases from V and 8 bases from J, with 12 bases in between. This CDR3 has 12 amino acids. DNA for the CDR3: TGTGCCAGCAGCCCATCGGGGAGTACGCAGTATTTT. The encoded protein is CASSPSGSTQYF.

The chain combines TRBV20-1 with TRBJ1-1; D is unclear. CDR1 and CDR2 from the germline V gene are DFQATT and SNEGSKA (reference sequence). V lost 6 bases and J 1 base, leaving 6 bases between the germline ends. The CDR3 extends over 11 amino acids. This CDR3 is CSALQNTEAFF. The CDR3 nucleotides read TGCAGTGCCTTACAGAACACTGAAGCTTTCTTT.

This chain joins TRBV19 and TRBJ1-5, with 7 bases aligning to TRBD1. J was trimmed by 4 bases and V by 5 bases; bases with no gene match: 8. Per germline, CDR1 LNHDA and CDR2 SQIVND (reference sequence). The CDR3 totals 15 residues. The CDR3 nucleotides read TGTGCCAGTAGTCCTGACAGGGCCCCAAATCAGCCCCAGCATTTT. Protein: CASSPDRAPNQPQHF.

V gene TRBV10-2 combines with J gene TRBJ2-1; 9 nucleotides match TRBD2. CDR3 length: 17 amino acids. The junction had 15 bases not matched to a gene; V was cut back by 8 bases and J by 4 bases. Germline CDR1 WSHSY, CDR2 SAAADI. The CDR3 nucleotides read TGCGCCAGCGGGAGGCCTAGCGGGATCCCGGTATACAATGAGCAGTTCTTC. As protein: CASGRPSGIPVYNEQFF.